What follows are 16 T cell receptor beta chains derived from one specimen sequenced in a study of blood T cell repertoires in COVID-19. Measured with immunoSEQ multiplex PCR; TCRdb has only the in-frame clones, and not every one. Of about 68,000 clones listed, around 85% are singletons. The sample comprised peripheral blood. The receptor source for this set is an older woman with acute or convalescent COVID-19.

The V gene is TRBV7-2, the J gene TRBJ2-1; 7 bases fit TRBD1. The V gene's germline CDR1 is SGHTA and CDR2 FQGNSA. V gave up 5 bases and J gave up 2 bases; unmatched junction bases: 9. CDR3 size: 16 residues. The CDR3, as DNA: TGTGCCAGCAGCCCGGACTTGCAGGGGGCCTACAATGAGCAGTTCTTC. Translating gives CASSPDLQGAYNEQFF. Using reference TRBV7-2 and TRBJ2-1 for the parts outside the CDR3, the full variable domain is GAGVSQSPSNKVTEKGKDVELRCDPISGHTALYWYRQSLGQGLEFLIYFQGNSAPDKSGLPSDRFSAERTGGSVSTLTIQRTQQEDSAVYLCASSPDLQGAYNEQFFGPGTRLTVL.

The chain couples TRBV2 to TRBJ1-3; D possibly corresponds to TRBD1 (6 bases). CDR3 length equals 17 residues. CDR1 SNHLY and CDR2 FYNNEI come from the germline V gene. V lost 5 bases, J lost 2 bases, and 19 bases lay in between. CDR3 protein: CASSQEYTGRPGNTIYF. The CDR3 DNA reads TGTGCCAGCAGTCAAGAATACACAGGGCGGCCTGGAAACACCATATATTTT.

This clone was observed a single time. The chain has TRBV12-3 or TRBV12-4 and TRBJ2-1, with D hard to call. The V end lost 5 bases, the J end lost 6 bases, and 2 bases lay between the germline ends. The CDR3 runs to 10 residues. DNA for the CDR3: TGTGCCAGCAGTCTCAATGAGCAGTTCTTC. Protein sequence: CASSLNEQFF.

This chain joins TRBV2 and TRBJ1-1, with D possibly matching TRBD1 (6 bases). CDR1 and CDR2 from the germline V gene are SNHLY and FYNNEI. Trimming left V 8 bases short and J 0 bases short, with 16 bases between. The CDR3 is 15 amino acids. The CDR3 DNA reads TGTGCCAGCCGGGGACAAAGCGCGTTGAACACTGAAGCTTTCTTT. This codes for CASRGQSALNTEAFF.

The chain recombines TRBV29-1 with TRBJ1-1, with D tentatively TRBD1 (6 bases). The CDR3 runs to 13 residues. Per germline, CDR1 SQVTM and CDR2 ANQGSEA. The V end was cut by 6 bases, the J end by 4 bases, with 15 bases between. The CDR3 spells CSVDTGLGTEAFF. The DNA of the CDR3 is TGCAGCGTCGACACAGGGTTGGGCACTGAAGCTTTCTTT.

The sample holds a few counts of this clone. The chain couples TRBV5-6 to TRBJ1-1; D not certain. The length of the CDR3 is 16 residues. The V gene lost 0 bases and the J gene lost 5 bases, with 17 bases spanning the gap. The germline gives CDR1 SGHDT, CDR2 YYEEEE. CDR3 residues: CASSLGHKERGTEAFF. The DNA for the CDR3 is TGTGCCAGCAGCTTGGGTCATAAGGAGCGGGGTACTGAAGCTTTCTTT.

V is TRBV4-2 and J is TRBJ2-3; TRBD2 aligns across 8 bases. The germline V gene encodes CDR1 LGHNA and CDR2 YNFKEQ. V trimming: 0 bases; J trimming: 2 bases; junction bases outside the gene matches: 1. This CDR3 is built from 15 residues. The CDR3 region is CASSQDGGATDTQYF. Here the CDR3 DNA reads TGTGCCAGCAGCCAAGACGGGGGGGCCACAGATACGCAGTATTTT.

This clone was observed a handful of times. This sequence joins TRBV5-4 and TRBJ2-5; tentatively, D is TRBD2 (6 bases). This CDR3 comprises 14 residues. The germline gives CDR1 SGHNT, CDR2 YYREEE (reference sequence). Trimming stripped 4 bases from V and 10 bases from J, with 20 bases between. The CDR3, as DNA: TGTGCCAGCAGCATCATGACAGAACCCGGGGGCCAGTACTTC. Translating gives CASSIMTEPGGQYF.

In its sample, this clone was seen a few times. The chain's CDR3 is CASSLGYDSTEAFF. The CDR3 DNA reads TGCGCCAGCAGCTTGGGGTACGACAGCACTGAAGCTTTCTTT. V usage is TRBV5-1 and J usage is TRBJ1-1; a weak D match, TRBD1 (5 bases). Trimming removed 0 bases from V and 4 bases from J, with 10 bases in between. The germline V gene encodes CDR1 SGHRS and CDR2 YFSETQ. The CDR3 sequence is 14 residues long.

The chain links TRBV28 to TRBJ2-3; TRBD2 matches 9 bases. This CDR3 is built from 15 residues. Germline-derived CDR1 and CDR2 are MDHEN and SYDVKM. Trimming took 8 bases from V and 5 from J; bases not matched to a gene: 11. CDR3 amino acids: CASLWASGAGDTQYF. The CDR3 nucleotides are TGTGCCAGCTTGTGGGCTAGCGGGGCTGGAGATACGCAGTATTTT.

This clone was observed once. This chain links TRBV5-1 with TRBJ2-1, with 8 bases matching TRBD2. Germline trimming cut 5 bases from V and 8 bases from J; bases unmatched to any gene: 15. The germline V gene encodes CDR1 SGHRS and CDR2 YFSETQ. The CDR3 is made up of 16 amino acids. The CDR3 DNA follows: TGCGCCAGCAGTCAGATAAGCGGGAGTAGGGGCCATGAGCAGTTCTTC. As protein: CASSQISGSRGHEQFF.

This clone was seen once. The chain couples TRBV27 to TRBJ1-2; D is possibly TRBD1 (5 bases). V dropped 2 bases and J dropped 8 bases, with 12 bases sitting between them. Germline V CDR1 and CDR2: MNHEY, SMNVEV (reference sequence). This CDR3 region has 13 residues. The CDR3 sequence is CASSLKGSRGYTF. CDR3 coding DNA: TGTGCCAGCAGTTTAAAGGGGTCGCGGGGCTACACCTTC.

The chain combines TRBV5-1 with TRBJ2-1, with D possibly matching TRBD2 (5 bases). The CDR3 totals 16 residues. Germline CDR1 reads SGHRS; CDR2 reads YFSETQ. Trimming left V 0 bases short and J 5 bases short, with 15 bases between. In DNA form, the CDR3 reads TGCGCCAGCAGCTTGGAGCCACTAGGCTTCAACAATGAGCAGTTCTTC. Translated, it gives CASSLEPLGFNNEQFF.

The chain recombines TRBV27 with TRBJ1-2; D remains unclear. The CDR3 has 14 amino acids. The V gene's germline CDR1 is MNHEY and CDR2 SMNVEV (reference sequence). Trimming stripped 0 bases from V and 7 bases from J, with 12 bases between. CDR3 nucleotides: TGTGCCAGCAGTTTATCCGCGAGAGGTTCTGGCTACACCTTC. This codes for CASSLSARGSGYTF.

On this clone itself: Germline and junction disagree at one end, which may indicate a read error. This sequence joins TRBV2 and TRBJ2-7; D may be TRBD1 (6 bases). This CDR3 region has 15 residues. The germline V gene encodes CDR1 SNHLY and CDR2 FYNNEI. The CDR3 loop is CASIPHRVHSHEQYF. In DNA form, the CDR3 reads TGTGCCAGCATTCCTCACAGGGTTCACTCCCACGAGCAGTACTTC.

This clone appeared once. The chain joins TRBV18 to TRBJ2-2; TRBD1 matches at 7 bases. Germline-derived CDR1 and CDR2 are KGHSH and LQKENI. Germline trimming cut 4 bases from V and 0 bases from J; bases unmatched to any gene: 2. This CDR3 is built from 15 residues. The CDR3 DNA reads as TGTGCCAGCTCACTGGACAGGACGAACACCGGGGAGCTGTTTTTT. It is translated as CASSLDRTNTGELFF.